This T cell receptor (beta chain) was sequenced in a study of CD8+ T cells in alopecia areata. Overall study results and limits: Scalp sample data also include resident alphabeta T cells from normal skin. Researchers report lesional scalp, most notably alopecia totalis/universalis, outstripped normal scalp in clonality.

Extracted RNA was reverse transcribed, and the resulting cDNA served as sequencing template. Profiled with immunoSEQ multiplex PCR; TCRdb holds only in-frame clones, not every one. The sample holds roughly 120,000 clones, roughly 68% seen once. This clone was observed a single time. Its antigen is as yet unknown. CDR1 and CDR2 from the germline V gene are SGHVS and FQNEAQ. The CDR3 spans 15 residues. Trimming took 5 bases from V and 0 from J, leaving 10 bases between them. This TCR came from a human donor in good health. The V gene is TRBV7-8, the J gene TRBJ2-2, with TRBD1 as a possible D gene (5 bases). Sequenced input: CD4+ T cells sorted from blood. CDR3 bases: TGTGCCAGCAGCCTCACGGACACGAACACCGGGGAGCTGTTTTTT. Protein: CASSLTDTNTGELFF. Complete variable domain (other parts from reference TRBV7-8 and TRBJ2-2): GAGVSQSPRYKVAKRGQDVALRCDPISGHVSLFWYQQALGQGPEFLTYFQNEAQLDKSGLPSDRFFAERPEGSVSTLKIQRTQQEDSAVYLCASSLTDTNTGELFFGEGSRLTVL.